This entry lists 9 T cell receptor beta chains sequenced from one sample in a study of cytomegalovirus exposure and HLA in healthy donors. The PCR employed 60 Vbeta primers together with 13 Jbeta primers. The assay was immunoSEQ multiplex PCR, and TCRdb's table has in-frame clones only and misses some. The sample has 200,000 to 250,000 clones, around four fifths seen once. The sequenced sample was PBMCs. The origin of the receptors is a woman in her 40s in good health and CMV-seronegative.

A remark on this clone: At one end, the junction sequence differs from germline, possibly due to a read error. This chain connects TRBV7-9 to TRBJ1-1, with D maybe TRBD1 (5 bases). Germline V gene lookup returns CDR1 SEHNR and CDR2 FQNEAQ (reference sequence). This CDR3 has 12 residues. The chain's CDR3 is CSSSFKTDEAFF. The DNA of the CDR3 is TGTTCCAGCAGCTTTAAGACAGACGAAGCTTTCTTT. Combining the CDR3 with reference TRBV7-9 and TRBJ1-1 gives the whole variable domain DTGVSQNPRHKITKRGQNVTFRCDPISEHNRLYWYRQTLGQGPEFLTYFQNEAQLEKSRLLSDRFSAERPKGSFSTLEIQRTEQGDSAMYLCSSSFKTDEAFFGQGTRLTVV.

The V gene is TRBV25-1, the J gene TRBJ1-1, with a tentative D call TRBD1 (5 bases). Germline CDR1 is MGHDK and CDR2 is SYGVNS. The CDR3 consists of 13 residues. Trimming pared 4 bases from V and 7 bases from J, leaving 13 bases between. The CDR3 loop reads CASSGAGGYEAFF. CDR3 DNA sequence: TGTGCCAGCAGTGGGGCGGGGGGGTATGAAGCTTTCTTT.

The chain employs TRBV2 and TRBJ1-2, with 8 bases that match TRBD1. The ends lost 1 base at V and 0 bases at J; junction bases unmatched: 7. Germline CDR1 SNHLY, CDR2 FYNNEI. The CDR3 runs 17 residues. This CDR3 is CASSEGRGLGPNYGYTF. CDR3 nucleotide sequence: TGTGCCAGCAGTGAAGGCAGGGGGCTTGGGCCTAACTATGGCTACACCTTC.

The chain links TRBV7-2 to TRBJ1-2, with 7 bases aligning to TRBD1. V lost 3 bases and J lost 7; bases outside the gene matches: 8. CDR3 size: 14 residues. In germline, CDR1 is SGHTA, CDR2 FQGNSA. The CDR3, as DNA: TGTGCCAGCAGCTTCGCCTCAGGGGGTGGTGGCTACACCTTC. It yields the protein CASSFASGGGGYTF. The full variable domain, in which reference TRBV7-2 and TRBJ1-2 provide the parts outside the CDR3, is GAGVSQSPSNKVTEKGKDVELRCDPISGHTALYWYRQSLGQGLEFLIYFQGNSAPDKSGLPSDRFSAERTGGSVSTLTIQRTQQEDSAVYLCASSFASGGGGYTFGSGTRLTVV.

V is TRBV7-9 and J is TRBJ2-3, with 8 bases identical to TRBD1. Losses at the gene ends were 0 bases for V and 4 bases for J; bases not matched to a gene: 6. The CDR3 has 16 amino acids. Germline lookup yields CDR1 SEHNR and CDR2 FQNEAQ (reference sequence). The CDR3 DNA is TGTGCCAGCAGCTTAGCCCAGGGGGCGAGTTCAGATACGCAGTATTTT. This codes for CASSLAQGASSDTQYF.

This chain connects TRBV5-6 to TRBJ2-5; possibly TRBD2 for D (5 bases). The DNA end favors TRBJ2-7, so the J call may be wrong. The CDR3 is 15 residues long. Germline loops: CDR1 SGHDT, CDR2 YYEEEE. DNA for the CDR3: TGTGCCAGCAGCTTGGCCCCGGGAAGCTCCTACGAGCAGTACTTC. Translated: CASSLAPGSSYEQYF.

On this clone itself: Other DNA sequences in this sample translate to the same CDR3. The V gene is TRBV7-6, the J gene TRBJ1-4; TRBD1 matches 8 bases. Germline V gene sequence: CDR1 SGHVS, CDR2 FNYEAQ. Trimming removed 1 base from V and 5 bases from J; junction bases left unmatched: 0. The CDR3 runs to 14 residues. CDR3 sequence: CASSLGQGNEKLFF. The CDR3 DNA sequence: TGTGCCAGCAGCTTAGGACAGGGGAATGAAAAACTGTTTTTT.

This clone was detected a few times. J is TRBJ2-7 and V is TRBV6-5; 8 nucleotides match TRBD2. This CDR3 is built from 15 residues. V was pared by 7 bases and J by 3 bases, with 11 bases of the junction left unmatched. Germline values: CDR1 MNHEY, CDR2 SVGAGI. The CDR3 region has the DNA TGTGCCAGCACCCCGGGGGCGGGGGGCAGCTACGAGCAGTACTTC. Translation: CASTPGAGGSYEQYF.

This clone has only a few counts. V usage is TRBV4-2 and J usage is TRBJ2-2; 9 bases match TRBD2. This CDR3 is built from 16 residues. Losses at the gene ends were 1 base for V and 5 bases for J; bases not matched to a gene: 5. Per germline, CDR1 LGHNA and CDR2 YNFKEQ. The CDR3 DNA is TGTGCCAGCAGCCAAGGCCTAGCGGGGCCGACCGGGGAGCTGTTTTTT. As protein: CASSQGLAGPTGELFF.